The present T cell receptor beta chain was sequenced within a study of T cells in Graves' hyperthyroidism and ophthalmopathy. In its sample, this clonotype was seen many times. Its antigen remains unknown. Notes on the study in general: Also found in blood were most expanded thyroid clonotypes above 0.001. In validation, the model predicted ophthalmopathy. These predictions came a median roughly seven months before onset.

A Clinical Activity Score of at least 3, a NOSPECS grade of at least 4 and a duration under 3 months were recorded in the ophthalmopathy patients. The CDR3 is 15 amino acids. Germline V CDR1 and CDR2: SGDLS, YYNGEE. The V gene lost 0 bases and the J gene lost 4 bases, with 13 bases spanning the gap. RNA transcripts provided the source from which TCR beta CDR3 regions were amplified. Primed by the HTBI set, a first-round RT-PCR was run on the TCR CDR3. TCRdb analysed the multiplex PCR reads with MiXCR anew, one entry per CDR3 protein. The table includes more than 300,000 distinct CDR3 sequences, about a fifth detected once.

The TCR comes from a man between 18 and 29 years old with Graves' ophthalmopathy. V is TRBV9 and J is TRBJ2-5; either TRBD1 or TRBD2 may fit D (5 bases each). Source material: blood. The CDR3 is CASSVDSGRGETQYF. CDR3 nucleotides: TGTGCCAGCAGCGTAGATTCGGGGCGAGGAGAGACCCAGTACTTC.